This is a list of T cell receptor beta chains from one sample in a study of T cell responses to AZD1222 COVID-19 vaccine. Here immunoSEQ multiplex PCR was the method, and the copy in TCRdb shows in-frame clones only, minus some. The sample shows about 89,000 clones, about 82% of them seen only once. The material was peripheral blood, obtained 28 days after the second AZD1222 dose. Source of these receptors: an adult who received the AZD1222 COVID-19 vaccine. The CDR3 runs from the conserved cysteine through the conserved F or W. The order of the fields is clone size, D gene, V gene, J gene, CDR3 protein, CDR3 DNA. The D gene is left open where the match is weak. Clone size, where shown, is once, few, many, or a class for clones that have expanded.

.	.	TRBV29-1	TRBJ2-2	CSVGGPSNTGELFF	TGCAGCGTTGGCGGGCCCTCAAACACCGGGGAGCTGTTTTTT
.	.	TRBV19	TRBJ2-1	CASKEAGRQGSQFF	TGTGCCAGTAAGGAGGCAGGCCGTCAAGGGTCGCAGTTCTTC
.	TRBD2	TRBV5-1	TRBJ2-5	CASSSGAGGLGETQYF	TGCGCCAGCAGCTCCGGAGCGGGGGGGCTGGGGGAGACCCAGTACTTC
.	.	TRBV3-1/TRBV3-2	TRBJ1-4	CASSLRGRGVLEKLFF	TGTGCCAGCAGCCTAAGGGGCAGGGGAGTTTTGGAAAAACTGTTTTTT
.	.	TRBV29-1	TRBJ1-1	CSVENSWFGEAFF	TGCAGCGTTGAAAACTCTTGGTTCGGTGAAGCTTTCTTT
.	.	TRBV24-1	TRBJ2-7	CATSGGLEQYF	TGTGCCACCAGTGGCGGACTAGAGCAGTACTTC
.	.	TRBV6-5	TRBJ1-1	CASSPPLVMNTEAFF	TGTGCCAGCAGTCCCCCCCTGGTCATGAACACTGAAGCTTTCTTT
.	.	TRBV2	TRBJ2-5	CAREGPGMQETQYF	TGTGCCAGGGAAGGCCCCGGTATGCAAGAGACCCAGTACTTC
once	.	TRBV14	TRBJ2-5	CASSQWGVETQYF	TGTGCCAGCAGCCAGTGGGGGGTAGAGACCCAGTACTTC
.	.	TRBV3-1/TRBV3-2	TRBJ2-7	CASSPTGTSDYEQYF	TGTGCCAGCAGCCCTACCGGGACATCCGACTACGAGCAGTACTTC
.	.	TRBV6-4	TRBJ1-4	CASPEAGGSRCCEKLFF	TGTGCCAGCCCTGAGGCGGGAGGGTCCCGTTGTTGTGAAAAACTGTTTTTT
once	.	TRBV19	TRBJ2-1	CASSIDYRTEQFF	TGTGCCAGTAGTATAGATTACCGGACTGAGCAGTTCTTC
.	TRBD2	TRBV9	TRBJ2-7	CASSHGLADHSYEQYF	TGTGCCAGCAGCCACGGACTAGCGGATCACTCCTACGAGCAGTACTTC
.	TRBD1	TRBV7-9	TRBJ2-7	CASILTGPSYEQYF	TGTGCCAGCATATTGACAGGGCCCAGCTACGAGCAGTACTTC
.	.	TRBV6-6	TRBJ1-2	CASSYGPGYGYTF	TGTGCCAGCAGTTACGGCCCGGGCTATGGCTACACCTTC
.	.	TRBV7-2	TRBJ1-2	CASSLYARRPYGYTF	TGTGCCAGCAGCTTATATGCGCGCCGCCCTTATGGCTACACCTTC
.	TRBD1	TRBV6-4	TRBJ1-4	CASSRDRDGEKLFF	TGTGCCAGCAGTAGGGACAGGGATGGCGAAAAACTGTTTTTT
.	.	TRBV7-6	TRBJ2-7	CASSHRVTGASYEQYF	TGTGCCAGCAGCCATAGGGTGACAGGCGCCTCCTACGAGCAGTACTTC
few	TRBD1	TRBV6-5	TRBJ2-7	CASTLAGTGAGEQYF	TGTGCCAGCACGCTAGCCGGGACAGGGGCAGGGGAGCAGTACTTC
.	TRBD1	TRBV6-1	TRBJ1-6	CASSGQGSSYNSPLHF	TGTGCCAGCAGTGGACAGGGGAGCTCCTATAATTCACCCCTCCACTTT
few	TRBD2	TRBV28	TRBJ2-7	CASSLASGNRDEQYF	TGTGCCAGCAGTTTAGCTAGCGGGAATCGGGACGAGCAGTACTTC
once	TRBD2	TRBV3-1/TRBV3-2	TRBJ2-1	CASSQVDEREGEQFF	TGTGCCAGCAGCCAAGTGGACGAGCGGGAGGGTGAGCAGTTCTTC
few	.	TRBV12-3/TRBV12-4	TRBJ2-5	CASTTGGGETQYF	TGTGCCAGCACGACAGGCGGGGGAGAGACCCAGTACTTC
.	.	TRBV7-2	TRBJ2-7	CASSLLSRAHEQYF	TGTGCCAGCAGCTTATTAAGCAGGGCCCACGAGCAGTACTTC
few	.	TRBV7-3	TRBJ1-1	CASSREVRTEAFF	TGTGCCAGCAGCCGAGAGGTTCGGACTGAAGCTTTCTTT
.	TRBD1	TRBV5-4	TRBJ1-2	CASSFLDRKGYGYTF	TGTGCCAGCAGCTTCCTGGACAGGAAGGGCTATGGCTACACCTTC
.	TRBD2	TRBV6-6	TRBJ2-1	CASRPTSGYYNEQFF	TGTGCCAGCAGACCGACTAGCGGATACTACAATGAGCAGTTCTTC
once	.	TRBV18	TRBJ2-5	CASSPEETQYF	TGTGCCAGCTCACCGGAAGAGACCCAGTACTTC
.	TRBD1	TRBV7-9	TRBJ1-2	CASSLQGGSNYGYTF	TGTGCCAGCAGCCTACAGGGGGGGTCTAACTATGGCTACACCTTC
.	.	TRBV6-2/TRBV6-3	TRBJ2-5	CASSLEGLTQYF	TGTGCCAGCAGTTTGGAGGGTTTGACCCAGTACTTC
.	TRBD2	TRBV29-1	TRBJ2-7	CSVAGSPLTSGYEQYF	TGCAGCGTTGCCGGATCGCCGCTGACTAGCGGCTACGAGCAGTACTTC
few	.	TRBV5-5	TRBJ1-1	CASSLVGHPNTEAFF	TGTGCCAGCAGCTTGGTGGGACACCCGAACACTGAAGCTTTCTTT
.	.	TRBV27	TRBJ2-7	CASSRGTNYEQYF	TGTGCCAGCAGTAGAGGGACAAACTACGAGCAGTACTTC
.	.	TRBV19	TRBJ1-6	CASSMRAEDSPLHF	TGTGCCAGTAGTATGAGGGCAGAGGATTCACCCCTCCACTTT
few	TRBD1	TRBV6-5	TRBJ1-1	CASSLRGANTEAFF	TGTGCCAGCAGTCTCAGGGGGGCGAACACTGAAGCTTTCTTT
.	.	TRBV5-1	TRBJ1-4	CASSFGTATNEKLFF	TGCGCCAGCAGCTTTGGGACGGCGACTAATGAAAAACTGTTTTTT
.	.	TRBV28	TRBJ1-5	CASRREMGNQPQHF	TGTGCCAGCAGGCGTGAAATGGGCAATCAGCCCCAGCATTTT
.	.	TRBV4-1	TRBJ1-4	CASSQVEAALGEKLFF	TGCGCCAGCAGCCAAGTAGAGGCAGCGCTGGGTGAAAAACTGTTTTTT
once	.	TRBV27	TRBJ2-5	CASSLWPGGGRETQYF	TGTGCCAGCAGTTTATGGCCCGGGGGCGGGAGAGAGACCCAGTACTTC
.	.	TRBV6-5	TRBJ1-5	CASTLDSSNQPQHF	TGTGCCAGCACCCTGGACAGTAGCAATCAGCCCCAGCATTTT
.	TRBD2	TRBV9	TRBJ2-1	CASSAASGAYNEQFF	TGTGCCAGCAGCGCGGCTAGCGGGGCCTACAATGAGCAGTTCTTC
.	.	TRBV9	TRBJ1-4	CASSPLPGAEGEKLFF	TGTGCCAGCAGCCCCCTGCCCGGGGCAGAAGGCGAAAAACTGTTTTTT